The table lists the clone carrying this TCR beta chain with a few counts. Antigen specificity is unknown. Sequence data for DNA of cultured CD4+ T cells were generated by the Oncomine TCR Beta short-read assay. Investigators obtained genomic DNA by extraction from cultured CD4+ T cells. TCRdb re-derived calls from the PCR reads in MiXCR, one entry per CDR3 protein. The sample has roughly 5,000 distinct CDR3 sequences, 44% seen once; the top ten hold 44%. Germline CDR1 is WNHNN and CDR2 is SYGVQD (reference sequence). Trimming removed 4 bases at V and 5 bases at J, with 17 bases between. The CDR3 is made up of 15 amino acids. Treatment of the sample: approximately nine-day PBMC culture with coronavirus spike peptide pools or control peptides (ViraFEST assay). This sample is part of a study of vaccination and CD4 T cells after COVID-19. Study as a whole: Post-COVID samples had a sampling time that fell a median approximately 93 days after diagnosis (range 35 to 161).

The chain is built from TRBV10-1 and TRBJ1-1; TRBD1 is a possible D gene (6 bases). The source material was CD4+ T cells from blood, cultured in vitro, sampled after SARS-CoV-2 vaccination. The receptor comes from a human donor who had recovered from COVID-19. The CDR3 loop reads CASSGGGLEGTEAFF. In nucleotides, the CDR3 is TGCGCCAGCAGTGGGGGGGGCCTCGAAGGGACTGAAGCTTTCTTT.